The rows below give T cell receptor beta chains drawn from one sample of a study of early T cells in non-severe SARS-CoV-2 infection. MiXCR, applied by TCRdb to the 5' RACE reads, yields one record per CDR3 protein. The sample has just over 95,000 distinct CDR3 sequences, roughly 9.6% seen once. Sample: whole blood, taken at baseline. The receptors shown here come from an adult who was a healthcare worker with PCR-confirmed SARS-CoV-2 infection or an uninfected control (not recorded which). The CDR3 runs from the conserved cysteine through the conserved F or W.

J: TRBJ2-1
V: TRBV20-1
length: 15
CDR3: CSAPRGTVSYNEQFF

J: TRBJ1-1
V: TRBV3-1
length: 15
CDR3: CASSQTWGEATEAFF

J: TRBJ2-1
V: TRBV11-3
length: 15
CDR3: CASSLGLAVYNEQFF

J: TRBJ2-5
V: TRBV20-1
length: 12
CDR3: CSARAPQETQYF

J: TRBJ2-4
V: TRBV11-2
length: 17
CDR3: CASSLGQLNLAKNIQYF

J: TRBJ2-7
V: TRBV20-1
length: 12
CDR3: CSASRGSYEQYF

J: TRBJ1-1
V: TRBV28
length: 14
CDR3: CASSKQGARTEAFF

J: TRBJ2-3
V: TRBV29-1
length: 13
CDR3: CSLSTGASDTQYF

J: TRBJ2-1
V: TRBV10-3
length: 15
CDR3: CAISESLAGTNEQFF

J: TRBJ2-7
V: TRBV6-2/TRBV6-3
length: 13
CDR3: CASRYRSSYEQYF

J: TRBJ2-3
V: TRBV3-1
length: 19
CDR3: CASSPSIFRAGRETDTQYF

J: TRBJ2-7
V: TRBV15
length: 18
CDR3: CATSSSTTTGTGFDEQYF

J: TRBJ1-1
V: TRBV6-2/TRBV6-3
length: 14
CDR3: CASSPRTENTEAFF

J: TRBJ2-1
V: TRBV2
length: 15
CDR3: CASSDSRGGAGEQFF

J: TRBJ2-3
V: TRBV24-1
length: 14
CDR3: CATSQGTGPDTQYF

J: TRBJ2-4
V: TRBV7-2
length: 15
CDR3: CASSLAEGEQNIQYF

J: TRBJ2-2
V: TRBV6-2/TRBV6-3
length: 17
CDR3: CATSYGNRGPNTGELFF

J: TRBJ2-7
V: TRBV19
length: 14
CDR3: CVSRGKTGRDEQYF

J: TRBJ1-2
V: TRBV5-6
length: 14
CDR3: CASSLESLGLGYTF

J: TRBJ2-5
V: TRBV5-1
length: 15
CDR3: CASSHGDREWETQYF

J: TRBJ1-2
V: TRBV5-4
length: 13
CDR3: CASCLQGTYGYTF

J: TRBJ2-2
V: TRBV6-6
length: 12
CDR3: CASSYTDGELFF

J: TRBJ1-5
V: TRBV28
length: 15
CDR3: CASSFGGFSNQPQHF

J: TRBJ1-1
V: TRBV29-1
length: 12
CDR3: CSLDEGNTEAFF

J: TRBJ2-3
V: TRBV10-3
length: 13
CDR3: CAISDPGEVTQYF

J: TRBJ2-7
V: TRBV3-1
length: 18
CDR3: CASSRQGYFTTPRYEQYF

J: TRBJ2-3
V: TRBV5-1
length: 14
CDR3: CASSQGTSPDTQYF

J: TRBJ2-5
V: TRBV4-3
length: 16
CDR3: CASSQTPSGSTETQYF

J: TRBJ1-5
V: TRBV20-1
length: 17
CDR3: CSAADRDPTFSNQPQHF

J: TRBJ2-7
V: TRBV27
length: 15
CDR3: CASRAYSGKSYEQYF

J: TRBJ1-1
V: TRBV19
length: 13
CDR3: CASSIRTEAEAFF